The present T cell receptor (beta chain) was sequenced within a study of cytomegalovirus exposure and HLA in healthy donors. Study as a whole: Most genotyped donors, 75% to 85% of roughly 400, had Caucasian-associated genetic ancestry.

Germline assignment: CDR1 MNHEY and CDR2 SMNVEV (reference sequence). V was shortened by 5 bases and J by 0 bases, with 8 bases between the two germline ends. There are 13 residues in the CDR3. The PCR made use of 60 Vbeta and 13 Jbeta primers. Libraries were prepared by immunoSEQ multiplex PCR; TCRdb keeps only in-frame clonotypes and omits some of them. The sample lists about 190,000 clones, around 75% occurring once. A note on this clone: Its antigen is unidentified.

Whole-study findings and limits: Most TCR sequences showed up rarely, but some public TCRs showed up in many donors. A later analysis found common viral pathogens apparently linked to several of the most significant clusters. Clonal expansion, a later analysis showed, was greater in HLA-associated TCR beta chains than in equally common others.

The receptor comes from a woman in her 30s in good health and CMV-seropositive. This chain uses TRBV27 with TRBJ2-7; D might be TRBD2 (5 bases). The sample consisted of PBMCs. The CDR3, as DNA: TGTGCCAGCAGTCCTAGCAACTCCTACGAGCAGTACTTC. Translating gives CASSPSNSYEQYF.